Given below is one T cell receptor beta chain in context. TCRdb's copy holds only in-frame clones and misses some; the assay was immunoSEQ multiplex PCR. The profile shows 470,000 or so clones, approximately 90% of them singletons. The sample comes from a study of blood T cell repertoires in COVID-19. At the level of the study: Samples taken during acute and convalescent COVID-19 were collected in the United States, Italy and Spain.

The CDR3 consists of 16 residues. In germline, CDR1 is LGHDT, CDR2 YNNKEL (reference sequence). The J segment lost 7 bases and the V segment lost 0 bases, leaving 6 bases of the junction unmatched. This clonotype originated in a woman aged 25 to 39 with acute or convalescent COVID-19. The V gene is TRBV3-1 (or the pseudogene TRBV3-2), the J gene TRBJ1-6, with TRBD1 identical over 7 bases. Input material: peripheral blood. The chain's CDR3 is CASSQEFSGGNSPLHF. Written as DNA, the CDR3 is TGTGCCAGCAGCCAAGAGTTTTCAGGGGGAAATTCACCCCTCCACTTT.